The 26 T cell receptor beta chains given below trace back to one sample, sequenced in a study of tumor and adjacent non-tumor tissue in lung cancer (dated by TCRdb to the late 2010s). The method behind the library was multiplex PCR. Sequencing took place on an Illumina HiSeq 2500. TCRbeta libraries were built by three rounds of nested PCR using primers (Table S4), following protocols modified from ARM-PCR. TCRdb took the public reads, trimmed them with fastp at Q25, ran MiXCR for clone calling and kept in-frame beta chains. Identical CDR3 proteins give one entry, which carries the most common genes and DNA. The sample table contains under 250,000 distinct CDR3 sequences; only one count was recorded for 71% of them. Roughly 24% of the sample belongs to the ten largest clones. RNA was extracted from bulk unsorted tissue and checked for quality with a NanoDrop ND-1000 and an Agilent 2100. The sequenced sample was lung tumor tissue. All receptors derive from a man aged 55 to 70 with non-small cell lung cancer.

CDR3 sequence: CANSYSGTDLREQYF. CDR3 nucleotide sequence: TGTGCCAACAGCTACTCCGGGACAGACCTTCGCGAGCAGTACTTC. This chain uses TRBV6-5 with TRBJ2-7; 7 nucleotides match TRBD1. There are 15 residues in the CDR3. CDR1 and CDR2 from the germline V gene are MNHEY and SVGAGI. Trimming took 10 bases from V and 6 from J; bases not matched to a gene: 18.

With respect to this clonotype: A much larger clone is a single base away; this may be a read error. The V gene is TRBV29-1, the J gene TRBJ1-2, with D maybe TRBD1 (5 bases). This CDR3 spans 15 amino acids. Germline V gene data show CDR1 as SQVTM and CDR2 as ANQGSEA. V lost 3 bases and J lost 7, with 21 bases in between. As DNA, the CDR3 is TGCAGCGTTGATTCCCGGACAATTCCCTGGGCTGGCTACACCTTC. Residues: CSVDSRTIPWAGYTF.

On this clonotype: The junction departs from germline at one end; a sequencing error may be responsible. The chain combines TRBV5-6 with TRBJ1-2; no definite D call. The germline CDR1 and CDR2 sequences are SGHDT and YYEEEE. The CDR3 totals 14 residues. Here the CDR3 DNA reads TGTGCCAGCAGCCTCTGGACGGCGAACTATGTCTACACCTTC. Translation: CASSLWTANYVYTF.

Details on this clonotype: At one of its ends the junction is not consistent with the germline gene, which may arise from a read error. The rearrangement links TRBV11-3 to TRBJ2-7; D may be TRBD2 (5 bases). CDR3 length: 15 residues. Per germline, CDR1 SGHNT and CDR2 YENEEA. The CDR3 nucleotides read TGTGTCAGCAGCCTGGGGTTTAGCGCCTACTACGAACAGTACTTC. It encodes CVSSLGFSAYYEQYF.

The chain links TRBV5-1 to TRBJ2-3; TRBD2 might be the D (6 bases). Trimming pared 0 bases from V and 1 base from J, leaving 15 bases between. The CDR3 is 17 residues long. Germline CDR1 and CDR2: SGHRS and YFSETQ. CDR3 DNA: TGCGCCAGCAGCTTGGAGGGGACTTCTCATCGCACAGATACGCAGTATTTT. Translating gives CASSLEGTSHRTDTQYF. The whole variable domain, remainder taken from reference TRBV5-1 and TRBJ2-3, is KAGVTQTPRYLIKTRGQQVTLSCSPISGHRSVSWYQQTPGQGLQFLFEYFSETQRNKGNFPGRFSGRQFSNSRSEMNVSTLELGDSALYLCASSLEGTSHRTDTQYFGPGTRLTVL.

In regard to this clonotype: The junction does not match germline at one end; this may be a read error. The chain has TRBV20-1 and TRBJ2-1; D remains ambiguous. The CDR3 loop spans 12 amino acids. The germline gives CDR1 DFQATT, CDR2 SNEGSKA (reference sequence). The CDR3 DNA follows: TGCAGTGCTAGAGAAGACGGTAATGTGCAGTTTTTC. This translates into CSAREDGNVQFF.

As regards this clonotype: This may be a read error: a much more frequent sequence differs by one nucleotide. The V gene is TRBV6-1, the J gene TRBJ2-5; 8 positions agree with TRBD2. From germline, CDR1 is MNHNS and CDR2 SASEGT. Trimming took 9 bases from V and 4 from J; bases not matched to a gene: 7. The CDR3 runs 13 residues. CDR3 sequence reads: CARSGGTRETQYF. The CDR3 DNA is TGTGCCAGGAGCGGGGGTACCAGAGAGACCCAGTACTTC.

A remark on this clonotype: One end of the junction is discordant with germline, which a read error may explain. J is TRBJ2-5 and V is TRBV20-1; TRBD1 aligns across 9 bases. This CDR3 comprises 16 residues. The germline V gene encodes CDR1 DFQATT and CDR2 SNEGSKA (reference sequence). The CDR3 bases are TGCAGTGCTCGTATCAGGACAGGGGCCCTCCAAGAGACCCATTACTTC. It codes for CSARIRTGALQETHYF.

This clonotype has just one count. At one end the junction does not follow the germline gene, possibly because of a read error. The rearrangement links TRBV6-2 or TRBV6-3 to TRBJ2-1; TRBD2 matches at 11 bases. CDR1 and CDR2 from the germline V gene are MNHEY and SVGEGT. The CDR3 consists of 16 residues. CDR3 amino acids: CASSDPSGRLNNEHFF. CDR3 coding DNA: TGTGCCAGCAGTGACCCTAGCGGGAGGCTCAACAATGAGCACTTCTTC.

About this clonotype: Since a much larger clone is just one base distant, this may be a read error. The chain joins TRBV6-5 to TRBJ1-1; 9 bases agree with TRBD1. The CDR3 has 14 residues. CDR1 is MNHEY and CDR2 is SVGAGI in the germline V gene. The DNA for the CDR3 is TGTGCCCGCAGGGCGGGACAGGGAGTGCTTCAAGCTTTCTTT. Translating gives CARRAGQGVLQAFF.

This clonotype was counted between two and nine times. The chain employs TRBV7-8 and TRBJ1-1; 8 nucleotides match TRBD1. After removal of 6 bases from V and 0 bases from J, the junction contained 6 bases not matched to a gene. The CDR3 length is 15 residues. Germline-derived CDR1 and CDR2 are SGHVS and FQNEAQ. CDR3 nucleotide sequence: TGTGCCAGCAGTTCACAGACAGGGGTGAACACTGAAGCTTTCTTT. It translates to CASSSQTGVNTEAFF. Filled out from reference TRBV7-8 and TRBJ1-1, the complete variable domain reads GAGVSQSPRYKVAKRGQDVALRCDPISGHVSLFWYQQALGQGPEFLTYFQNEAQLDKSGLPSDRFFAERPEGSVSTLKIQRTQQEDSAVYLCASSSQTGVNTEAFFGQGTRLTVV.

Regarding this clonotype: As the CDR3 is not closed by the conserved phenylalanine or tryptophan, this likely results from a read error. The gene calls are TRBV11-2 and TRBJ2-2; the D call may be TRBD1 or TRBD2 (5 bases each). Germline V gives CDR1 SGHAT, CDR2 FQNNGV. The CDR3 is 15 residues long. This chain's CDR3 is CASSLLGAGTAELFS. The CDR3 nucleotides read TGTGCCAGCAGCTTATTAGGGGCCGGGACCGCGGAGCTGTTTTCT.

Comment on this clonotype: One end of the junction varies from germline; a read error may be responsible. This chain uses TRBV20-1 with TRBJ1-1; tentative D call: TRBD1 (5 bases). The CDR3 is 20 amino acids. In germline, CDR1 is DFQATT, CDR2 SNEGSKA (reference sequence). CDR3: CCANGPGSGDLGSIGTEAFF. As DNA, the CDR3 is TGCTGTGCTAACGGTCCGGGTTCTGGGGACCTTGGTTCTATTGGCACTGAAGCTTTCTTT.

Note on this clonotype: This may arise from a read error, as a much more abundant clone is one base away. This sequence joins TRBV11-3 and TRBJ2-5; D is undetermined. The CDR3 length is 12 residues. Germline CDR1 SGHNT, CDR2 YENEEA. V was clipped by 2 bases and J by 9 bases, with 10 bases between them. The CDR3 DNA follows: TGTGCCAGCAGCTTAAATGCCCCTGCCCAGTACTTC. Amino acid sequence: CASSLNAPAQYF. Based on the CDR3 plus reference TRBV11-3 and TRBJ2-5, the full variable domain is EAGVVQSPRYKIIEKKQPVAFWCNPISGHNTLYWYLQNLGQGPELLIRYENEEAVDDSQLPKDRFSAERLKGVDSTLKIQPAELGDSAVYLCASSLNAPAQYFGPGTRLLVL.

The rearrangement links TRBV6-1 to TRBJ2-2; D not certain. Trimming took off 7 bases at V and 0 bases at J, with 9 bases between the two ends. The length of the CDR3 is 14 residues. Germline V gives CDR1 MNHNS, CDR2 SASEGT. Here the CDR3 reads CASNSGSNTGELFF. The CDR3 DNA reads as TGTGCCAGCAACTCGGGTTCGAACACCGGGGAGCTGTTTTTT.

Points on this clonotype: A junction boundary mismatches the germline segment, possibly from a read error. J is TRBJ1-2 and V is TRBV24-1, with no clear D. CDR1 KGHDR and CDR2 SFDVKD come from the germline V gene. The CDR3 runs 15 residues. CDR3 sequence: CTTSHAGRSTYGYIF. CDR3 sequence (DNA): TGTACCACCAGTCATGCCGGACGGTCCACCTATGGCTACATCTTC.

This clonotype showed up just once. At one of its ends the junction is not consistent with the germline gene, which may arise from a read error. The gene calls are TRBV6-4 and TRBJ2-3, with no clear D. The CDR3 has 13 amino acids. Germline CDR1 MRHNA, CDR2 SNTAGT. This CDR3 reads CAGSDFSTDTQYF. The DNA for the CDR3 is TGTGCCGGCAGTGACTTCAGCACAGATACGCAGTATTTT.

In regard to this clonotype: This may arise from a read error, as a much more abundant clone is one base away. The V gene is TRBV6-2 or TRBV6-3, the J gene TRBJ1-2; D unresolved. Germline V gene sequence: CDR1 MNHEY, CDR2 SVGEGT. V was shortened by 10 bases and J by 6 bases, with 18 bases between the two germline ends. The CDR3 totals 13 residues. CDR3 sequence: CATLEISTHGYTF. CDR3 DNA sequence: TGTGCCACCCTGGAGATTTCCACCCATGGCTACACCTTC.

This clonotype was recorded many times. The chain links TRBV11-3 to TRBJ2-3; 12 positions agree with TRBD2. After removal of 5 bases from V and 4 bases from J, the junction contained 7 bases not matched to a gene. This CDR3 is 16 amino acids long. CDR1 SGHNT and CDR2 YENEEA come from the germline V gene. The CDR3 is CASSTRLAGVSDTQYF. The CDR3 DNA sequence: TGTGCCAGCAGCACCCGACTAGCGGGAGTTTCAGATACGCAGTATTTT.

With respect to this clonotype: A read error is possible here, since a much larger clone lies one base away. The chain joins TRBV11-2 to TRBJ2-7; the D gene is possibly TRBD2 (5 bases). Trimming removed 7 bases at V and 5 bases at J, with 18 bases between. This CDR3 region has 14 residues. Germline CDR1 reads SGHAT; CDR2 reads FQNNGV. The CDR3 sequence: CASTEVRARDEQYF. The CDR3, as DNA: TGTGCCAGCACCGAAGTGCGGGCCCGTGACGAGCAGTACTTC.

As concerns this clonotype: A much larger clone sits a single nucleotide away, making a read error possible. This chain joins TRBV6-5 and TRBJ1-5, with a tentative D call TRBD1 (5 bases). This CDR3 comprises 15 residues. Germline CDR1 and CDR2: MNHEY and SVGAGI. The CDR3 sequence: CASNYSRESNQPQHF. The CDR3 DNA reads TGTGCCAGCAATTACTCCAGGGAGAGCAATCAGCCCCAGCATTTT.

Only one count was recorded for this clonotype. One end of the junction does not line up with germline, which may come from a read error. V usage is TRBV20-1 and J usage is TRBJ2-7, with TRBD1 matching over 9 bases. From germline, CDR1 is DFQATT and CDR2 SNEGSKA (reference sequence). The CDR3 is made up of 13 amino acids. Here the CDR3 reads CSARTGGFYVQYF. CDR3 sequence (DNA): TGCAGTGCTAGGACAGGGGGGTTCTACGTGCAGTACTTC.

This chain joins TRBV20-1 and TRBJ2-1, with no clear D. CDR3 length: 16 residues. Germline-derived CDR1 and CDR2 are DFQATT and SNEGSKA (reference sequence). Trimming shortened V by 1 base and J by 8 bases, and 21 bases separated the two germline ends. DNA of the CDR3: TGCAGTGCTAGAGTAAGGAGCCGGGCCGACTTTGATGAGCAGTTCTTC. Translating it yields CSARVRSRADFDEQFF.

This clonotype has ten or more counts. The chain employs TRBV20-1 and TRBJ2-5; tentative D call: TRBD2 (5 bases). The germline V gene encodes CDR1 DFQATT and CDR2 SNEGSKA (reference sequence). CDR3 length: 16 amino acids. V gave up 2 bases and J gave up 2 bases, with 18 bases separating them. In DNA, the CDR3 is TGCAGTGCTAGATCCTTCTCGGAGGTCCTACAAGAGACCCAGTACTTC. As protein: CSARSFSEVLQETQYF.

Details on this clonotype: Its ends do not fully match the called genes, so a read error is possible. The chain joins TRBV12-3 or TRBV12-4 to TRBJ2-5; perhaps TRBD2 as D (5 bases). The CDR3 extends over 13 amino acids. This CDR3 is CVSSVQGRETQYF. CDR3 DNA sequence: TGTGTCAGCAGTGTACAAGGGAGAGAGACCCAGTATTTC.

The rearrangement links TRBV7-8 to TRBJ2-5; unclear D gene. With 1 base removed from V and 9 bases from J, the gap between germline ends came to 12 bases. The CDR3 contains 13 residues. Germline V gives CDR1 SGHVS, CDR2 FQNEAQ. This CDR3 is CASSLEAARAQYF. The CDR3 region has the DNA TGTGCCAGCAGCTTAGAGGCAGCCCGGGCCCAGTACTTC.